The clone carrying this T cell receptor beta chain was recorded at least ten times. Researchers made TCR beta libraries by using iRepertoire HTBI primers and running Arm-PCR on CDR3 regions. TCRdb reprocessed the multiplex PCR reads with MiXCR, giving one entry per CDR3 protein. In the table there are some 300,000 distinct CDR3 sequences, around 21% of which are singletons. This entry comes from a study of regulatory T cells in long-lasting Graves disease. Noted time point: persistent/refractory GD, antithyroid drugs over 5 years with positive TRAb. Following extraction of RNA from PBMCs, that RNA was used to make the TCR library. Trimming removed 0 bases from V and 1 base from J, with 6 bases in between. This CDR3 has 13 amino acids. In germline, CDR1 is DFQATT, CDR2 SNEGSKA (reference sequence).

Sequencing used peripheral blood mononuclear cells (PBMCs), obtained when the disease was refractory, from a patient treated with antithyroid drugs. The V call is TRBV20-1, the J call TRBJ1-1; D is undetermined. The receptor comes from a female donor with Graves disease. The CDR3, as DNA: TGCAGTGCTAGAGATAGACCGAACACTGAAGCTTTCTTT. Translating gives CSARDRPNTEAFF.